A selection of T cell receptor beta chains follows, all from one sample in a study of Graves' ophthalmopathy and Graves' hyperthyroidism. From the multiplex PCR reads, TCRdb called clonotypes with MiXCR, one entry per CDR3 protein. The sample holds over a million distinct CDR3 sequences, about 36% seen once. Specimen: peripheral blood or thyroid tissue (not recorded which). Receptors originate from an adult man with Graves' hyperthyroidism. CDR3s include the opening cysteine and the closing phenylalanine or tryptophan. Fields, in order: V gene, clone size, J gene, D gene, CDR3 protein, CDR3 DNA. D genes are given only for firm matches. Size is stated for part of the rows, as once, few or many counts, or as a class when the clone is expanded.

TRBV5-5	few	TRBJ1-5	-	CASSVGDANQPQHF	TGTGCCAGCAGCGTGGGGGATGCCAATCAGCCCCAGCATTTT
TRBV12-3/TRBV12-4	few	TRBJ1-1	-	CASSPNGGGNTEAFF	TGTGCCAGCAGCCCAAACGGGGGCGGGAACACTGAAGCTTTCTTT
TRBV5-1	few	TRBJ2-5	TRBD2	CASTTSGRGETQYF	TGCGCCAGCACGACTAGCGGGAGAGGGGAGACCCAGTACTTC
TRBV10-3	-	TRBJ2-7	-	CAISSVDSSYEQYF	TGTGCCATCAGTTCTGTGGACAGCTCCTACGAGCAGTACTTC
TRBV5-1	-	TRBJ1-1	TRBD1	CASQRDRTEAFF	TGCGCCAGCCAACGGGACAGGACTGAAGCTTTCTTT
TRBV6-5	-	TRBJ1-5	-	CASSLADRDQPQHF	TGTGCCAGCAGTTTAGCGGACAGAGATCAGCCCCAGCATTTT
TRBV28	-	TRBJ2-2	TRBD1	CASTPGQGLTGELFF	TGTGCCAGCACACCGGGACAGGGTCTCACCGGGGAGCTGTTTTTT
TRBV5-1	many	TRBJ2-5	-	CASRLQASQETQYF	TGCGCCAGCAGGTTGCAGGCCAGTCAAGAGACCCAGTACTTC
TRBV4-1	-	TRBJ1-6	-	CASSAVVRGVTPLHF	TGCGCCAGCAGCGCGGTGGTAAGGGGAGTCACACCCCTCCACTTT
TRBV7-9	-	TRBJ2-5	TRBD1	CASSPSWQGVGETQYF	TGTGCCAGCAGCCCCTCGTGGCAGGGGGTAGGAGAGACCCAGTACTTC
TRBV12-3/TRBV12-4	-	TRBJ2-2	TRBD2	CASSSAGLAGVNTGELFF	TGTGCCAGCAGCTCGGCGGGACTAGCGGGAGTTAACACCGGGGAGCTGTTTTTT
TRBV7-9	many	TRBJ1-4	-	CASSFVGVNEKLFF	TGTGCCAGCAGCTTCGTGGGCGTCAACGAAAAACTGTTTTTT
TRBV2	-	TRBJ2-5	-	CASSLSQPQYF	TGTGCCAGCAGTCTCTCCCAGCCCCAGTACTTC
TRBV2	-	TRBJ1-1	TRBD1	CASTRRTGDTEAFF	TGTGCCAGCACAAGGCGGACAGGGGACACTGAAGCTTTCTTT
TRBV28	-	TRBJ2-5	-	CASSFLGQAQYF	TGTGCCAGCAGTTTTCTGGGGCAGGCCCAGTACTTC
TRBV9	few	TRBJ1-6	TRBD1	CASSGGGTGVSPLHF	TGTGCCAGCAGCGGTGGGGGGACAGGGGTCTCACCCCTCCACTTT
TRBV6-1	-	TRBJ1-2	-	CASSPEEGYGYGYTF	TGTGCCAGCAGTCCAGAGGAGGGTTACGGTTATGGCTACACCTTC
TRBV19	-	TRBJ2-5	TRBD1	CASSTTGRRTQYF	TGTGCCAGCAGTACGACAGGGCGGAGGACCCAGTACTTC
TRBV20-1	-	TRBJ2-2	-	CSARKETGNTGELFF	TGCAGTGCTAGAAAAGAGACAGGGAACACCGGGGAGCTGTTTTTT
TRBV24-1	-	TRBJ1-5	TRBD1	CATSEGMGQGAPGYQPQHF	TGTGCCACCAGTGAGGGTATGGGACAGGGCGCCCCGGGGTATCAGCCCCAGCATTTT
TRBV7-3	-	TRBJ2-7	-	CASRLRGLASYEQYF	TGTGCCAGCAGGCTCCGGGGACTGGCCTCCTACGAGCAGTACTTC
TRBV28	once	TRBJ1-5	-	CAARDSQIYSNQPQHF	TGTGCCGCGAGGGACTCTCAAATTTATAGCAATCAGCCCCAGCATTTT
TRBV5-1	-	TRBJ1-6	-	CASSRANDGSPLHF	TGTGCCAGCTCACGAGCTAACGACGGTTCACCCCTCCACTTT
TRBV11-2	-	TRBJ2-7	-	CASSEAGGGGYEQYF	TGTGCCAGCAGCGAAGCGGGCGGTGGAGGCTACGAGCAGTACTTC
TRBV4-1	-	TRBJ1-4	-	CASSPFGTGKEKLFF	TGCGCCAGCAGCCCCTTCGGAACAGGGAAAGAAAAACTGTTTTTT
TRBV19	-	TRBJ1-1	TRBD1	CASSIAYHRRQGLNTEAFF	TGTGCCAGTAGTATAGCCTACCATCGCCGACAGGGTCTGAACACTGAAGCTTTCTTT
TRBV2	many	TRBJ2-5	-	CASSEEGRPGLKTQYF	TGTGCCAGCAGTGAAGAGGGCCGACCGGGCCTAAAGACCCAGTACTTC
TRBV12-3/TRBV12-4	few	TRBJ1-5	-	CASSLQVGNQPQHF	TGTGCCAGCAGTTTACAGGTTGGCAATCAGCCCCAGCATTTT
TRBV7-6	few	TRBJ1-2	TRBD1	CASSLVRTGKDGYTF	TGTGCCAGCAGCTTAGTCCGGACAGGAAAGGATGGCTACACCTTC
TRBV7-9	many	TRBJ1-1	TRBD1	CASSPQGLNTEAFF	TGTGCCAGCAGCCCACAGGGGTTGAACACTGAAGCTTTCTTT
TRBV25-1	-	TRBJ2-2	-	CASSEMRDAGELFF	TGTGCCAGCAGTGAAATGAGGGACGCCGGGGAGCTGTTTTTT
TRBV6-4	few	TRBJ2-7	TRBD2	CHRPPAGARGGFEQYF	TGTCACAGACCCCCAGCGGGAGCCCGAGGGGGATTCGAGCAGTACTTC
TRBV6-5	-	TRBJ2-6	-	CASSLQDEGFSSGANVLTF	TGTGCCAGCAGCCTACAGGACGAAGGTTTTTCCTCTGGGGCCAACGTCCTGACTTTC
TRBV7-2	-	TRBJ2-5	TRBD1	CASSGGDRAQETQYF	TGTGCCAGCAGCGGCGGGGACAGGGCCCAAGAGACCCAGTACTTC
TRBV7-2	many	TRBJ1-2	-	CASSKRDGDYGYTF	TGTGCCAGCAGCAAGAGGGACGGGGACTATGGCTACACCTTC
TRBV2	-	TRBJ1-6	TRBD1	CASGSWTGFNSPLHF	TGTGCCAGCGGCTCCTGGACAGGGTTTAATTCACCCCTCCACTTT
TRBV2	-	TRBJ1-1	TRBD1	CASNEDRVDTEAFF	TGTGCCAGCAATGAGGACAGGGTGGACACTGAAGCTTTCTTT
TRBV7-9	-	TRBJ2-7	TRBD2	CASSLAILAGTYEQYF	TGTGCCAGCAGCTTAGCCATACTAGCGGGAACCTACGAGCAGTACTTC
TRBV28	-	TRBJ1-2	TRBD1	CASSSRQGARGYTF	TGTGCCAGCAGTTCTCGACAGGGGGCTCGTGGCTACACCTTC
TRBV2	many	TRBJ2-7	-	CASSFPEPSYEQYF	TGTGCCAGCAGTTTCCCCGAGCCCTCCTACGAGCAGTACTTC
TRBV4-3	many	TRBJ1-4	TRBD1	CASSQDDRGRWEKLFF	TGCGCCAGCAGCCAAGATGACAGGGGGCGATGGGAAAAACTGTTTTTT
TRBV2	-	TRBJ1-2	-	CASSFLPLSVGDYGYTF	TGTGCCAGCAGTTTTCTCCCTCTCAGCGTGGGGGACTATGGCTACACCTTC